This TCR beta chain originates from a study of cytomegalovirus exposure and HLA in healthy donors. This CDR3 comprises 14 residues. Looked up from germline, CDR1 is SGHRS and CDR2 is YFSETQ. V shed 5 bases and J 0 bases; nucleotides not matched to a gene: 4. It was with 60 Vbeta and 13 Jbeta primers that the PCR ran. Using immunoSEQ multiplex PCR, the repertoire was profiled, and TCRdb retains in-frame clones only, with some absent. The top ten clones hold approximately 1.5% of a sample with 150,000 to 200,000 clones, approximately 71% of them seen once. The V gene is TRBV5-1, the J gene TRBJ1-1, with 7 bases that match TRBD1. This TCR derives from a girl aged 10-17 years in good health and CMV-seronegative. The specimen sequenced was PBMCs. This chain's CDR3 is CASRGTDLNTEAFF. The CDR3, as DNA: TGCGCCAGCAGGGGGACAGACTTGAACACTGAAGCTTTCTTT. The full variable domain, its missing parts supplied by reference TRBV5-1 and TRBJ1-1, is KAGVTQTPRYLIKTRGQQVTLSCSPISGHRSVSWYQQTPGQGLQFLFEYFSETQRNKGNFPGRFSGRQFSNSRSEMNVSTLELGDSALYLCASRGTDLNTEAFFGQGTRLTVV.